This T cell receptor beta chain comes out of a study of T cell responses to AZD1222 COVID-19 vaccine. Study findings and constraints: Variant regions that are unmutated are reportedly the target of nearly half of spike-specific TCRs.

Note on this clone: The antigen remains unidentified.

The protocol was immunoSEQ multiplex PCR, while the TCRdb copy is restricted to in-frame clones and leaves out a portion. The repertoire holds about 130,000 clones, with about 92% as singletons. With 5 bases removed from V and 4 bases from J, the gap between germline ends came to 3 bases. The CDR3 has 11 residues. From germline, CDR1 is LNHDA and CDR2 SQIVND (reference sequence). Sequenced here: peripheral blood, sampled on day 0 of AZD1222 vaccination. The chain carries TRBV19 and TRBJ2-1; D gene uncertain. The sequence was obtained from an adult in good health. The CDR3 sequence: CASSVYNEQFF. The CDR3 nucleotides are TGTGCCAGTAGTGTGTACAATGAGCAGTTCTTC.